Presented here are 5 T cell receptor beta chains from one specimen sequenced in a study of blood T cell repertoires in COVID-19. Libraries were prepared by immunoSEQ multiplex PCR; TCRdb keeps only in-frame clonotypes and omits some of them. The table records 150,000 to 200,000 clones, approximately 86% of them present only once. Input material: peripheral blood. These receptors were collected from a man between 18 and 29 years old with acute or convalescent COVID-19.

This rearrangement joins TRBV14 to TRBJ2-7; 8 bases are shared with TRBD1. The CDR3 is 22 amino acids. The trim removed 0 bases at V and 0 bases at J, leaving 22 bases unmatched. Germline V gene data show CDR1 as SGHDN and CDR2 as FVKESK. CDR3 DNA sequence: TGTGCCAGCAGCCAAGATCTTTTATGGCGGACAGGGCTAACAAGGAGCTCCTACGAGCAGTACGTC. It encodes CASSQDLLWRTGLTRSSYEQYV.

This chain connects TRBV5-6 to TRBJ2-3; D uncertain. The CDR3 covers 14 residues. Germline loops: CDR1 SGHDT, CDR2 YYEEEE. V lost 0 bases and J 0 bases, leaving 5 bases between the germline ends. The CDR3 nucleotides read TGTGCCAGCAGCTTGGTAGCCAGCACAGATACGCAGTATTTT. It codes for CASSLVASTDTQYF.

The genes are TRBV25-1 and TRBJ1-2; D gene unclear. Trimming removed 6 bases from V and 7 bases from J, with 9 bases in between. The CDR3 totals 11 residues. Germline V gene sequence: CDR1 MGHDK, CDR2 SYGVNS. CDR3: CASREGGGYTF. The CDR3 DNA reads TGTGCCAGCAGGGAGGGCGGTGGCTACACCTTC.

The rearrangement links TRBV27 to TRBJ2-2, with D unresolved. The CDR3 has 15 residues. Germline loops: CDR1 MNHEY, CDR2 SMNVEV (reference sequence). V lost 2 bases, J lost 6 bases, and 13 bases lay in between. Here the CDR3 DNA reads TGTGCCAGCAGTTTAGCGACATCAAGTTCCGGGGAGCTGTTTTTT. It yields the protein CASSLATSSSGELFF.

Here the CDR3 DNA reads TGCGCCAGCAGCTTTTCAGGGGATAGGAACACTGAAGCTTTCTTT. Translated, it gives CASSFSGDRNTEAFF. The chain couples TRBV5-1 to TRBJ1-1; D might be TRBD1 (6 bases). Germline V gene lookup returns CDR1 SGHRS and CDR2 YFSETQ. This CDR3 spans 15 amino acids. The V end lost 2 bases, the J end lost 1 base, and 12 bases lay between the germline ends.